This is a list of T cell receptor beta chains from one sample in a study of T cells expressing NK-cell markers. TCRdb re-called the 5' RACE reads; one entry per CDR3 protein, DNA not given. The sample totals around 470,000 distinct CDR3 sequences. Sequencing was performed on blood T cells: a sorted CD56 or NKG2C T cell subset, CD4+ or CD8+ T cells, or bulk PBMC T cells (not recorded which). These receptors all come from a woman between 45 and 65 years old in good health. Both conserved end residues are part of each CDR3. Fields, in order: J gene, CDR3 length, V gene, CDR3 protein.

TRBJ2-1 | 15 | TRBV5-1 | CASSLGTGGLNEQFF
TRBJ2-3 | 16 | TRBV5-1 | CASSRWTSGREDTQYF
TRBJ1-1 | 13 | TRBV4-1 | CASSQYIQSEAFF
TRBJ2-1 | 17 | TRBV6-1 | CASRPGLGTGDPNEQFF
TRBJ2-3 | 15 | TRBV12-3/TRBV12-4 | CASSSGVADTDTQYF
TRBJ2-1 | 12 | TRBV5-1 | CASGDRGNEQFF
TRBJ1-1 | 14 | TRBV5-1 | CASSFQGIITEAFF
TRBJ2-2 | 18 | TRBV3-1 | CASSPWTSGIRGTGELFF
TRBJ2-7 | 13 | TRBV5-1 | CASSWGTAYEQYF
TRBJ2-1 | 15 | TRBV18 | CASSRDPSRENEQFF
TRBJ2-2 | 13 | TRBV7-8 | CASSLAHGGELFF
TRBJ2-2 | 14 | TRBV7-7 | CASSSPDWSGELFF
TRBJ2-2 | 15 | TRBV5-4 | CASSFFLPSTGELFF
TRBJ2-6 | 16 | TRBV5-1 | CASSWPDSVPRNVLTF
TRBJ2-5 | 13 | TRBV28 | CASRPGPQETQYF
TRBJ2-2 | 14 | TRBV20-1 | CSASREALTGELFF
TRBJ1-2 | 15 | TRBV4-1 | CASRDPGQGYYGYTF
TRBJ2-3 | 16 | TRBV5-1 | CASSLETGGAGDTQYF
TRBJ1-1 | 13 | TRBV3-1 | CASSQGAREAAFF
TRBJ2-7 | 12 | TRBV29-1 | CSVQGQGYEQYF
TRBJ2-1 | 15 | TRBV12-3/TRBV12-4 | CASSPSIWSYNEQFF
TRBJ2-1 | 14 | TRBV4-1 | CASGTAGGGNEQFF
TRBJ2-3 | 17 | TRBV5-1 | CASSLTIARGITDTQYF
TRBJ2-3 | 11 | TRBV7-9 | CASSVGVAQYF
TRBJ2-1 | 21 | TRBV28 | CASSLLGVGTGRGTWGNEQFF
TRBJ1-3 | 16 | TRBV9 | CASSFQTGTAGNTIYF
TRBJ1-5 | 14 | TRBV27 | CASSPQGGSQPQHF
TRBJ2-3 | 15 | TRBV5-1 | CASSFTSGFTDTQYF
TRBJ2-1 | 16 | TRBV27 | CASSVPTSGGSNEQFF
TRBJ2-7 | 13 | TRBV29-1 | CSVVGVQQNEQYF
TRBJ2-1 | 14 | TRBV7-9 | CASSLPQGLNEQFF
TRBJ2-1 | 19 | TRBV20-1 | CSAKRLTSGRGISYNEQFF
TRBJ2-7 | 15 | TRBV29-1 | CSVGGERGSGNEQYF
TRBJ2-7 | 17 | TRBV12-3/TRBV12-4 | CASSPLLRGPSGYEQYF
TRBJ2-5 | 15 | TRBV4-1 | CASRVGGTYQETQYF
TRBJ2-1 | 15 | TRBV20-1 | CSARVGTGGRYEQFF
TRBJ2-2 | 15 | TRBV7-9 | CASRRAGGPPGELFF
TRBJ2-2 | 17 | TRBV5-1 | CASKHLGQGTNTGELFF
TRBJ2-1 | 17 | TRBV5-1 | CASSLFLAGASYNEQFF
TRBJ1-2 | 15 | TRBV12-3/TRBV12-4 | CASSLEIGTAYGYTF
TRBJ2-1 | 12 | TRBV2 | CASMKEFPTQFF
TRBJ1-2 | 14 | TRBV15 | CATSRGDRSYGYTF
TRBJ2-3 | 16 | TRBV6-6 | CASSPPKTSAADTQYF
TRBJ1-2 | 17 | TRBV6-5 | CASSTTRNRGRVDGYTF
TRBJ2-5 | 14 | TRBV6-1 | CASSFGLTKETQYF
TRBJ1-6 | 16 | TRBV7-9 | CASTPLEAASNSPLHF
TRBJ1-1 | 15 | TRBV5-1 | CASSPYVGARTEAFF
TRBJ2-2 | 15 | TRBV6-5 | CASSPRLGRGGELFF
TRBJ2-3 | 18 | TRBV28 | CASSLIIAGDVGTDTQYF
TRBJ2-7 | 18 | TRBV3-1 | CASSQGDWRTSLYYEQYF
TRBJ1-2 | 14 | TRBV29-1 | CSVDGPGEEYGYTF
TRBJ2-2 | 15 | TRBV2 | CATARDSPSLGELFF
TRBJ1-1 | 13 | TRBV7-9 | CASSSNRDAEAFF
TRBJ2-2 | 17 | TRBV4-1 | CASSQVGSSGHTGELFF
TRBJ1-1 | 14 | TRBV19 | CASSTDEMNTEAFF